This record looks at one T cell receptor (beta chain) sequence and its context. This sample was taken from a study of blood T cell repertoires in COVID-19. Profiled with immunoSEQ multiplex PCR; TCRdb holds only in-frame clones, not every one. Among approximately 170,000 clones listed, 70% to 90% were seen once. The germline V gene encodes CDR1 SGHTA and CDR2 FQGTGA. Trimming shortened V by 5 bases and J by 2 bases, and 10 bases separated the two germline ends. The CDR3 is 14 amino acids. The rearrangement links TRBV7-3 to TRBJ2-1, with D unclear. This TCR derives from a man in his thirties or forties with acute or convalescent COVID-19. Source material: peripheral blood. The DNA of the CDR3 is TGTGCCAGCAGCCCGGGTCGCACCTACAATGAGCAGTTCTTC. As protein: CASSPGRTYNEQFF.